Reported below is one T cell receptor beta chain. The data are from a study of cytotoxic CD8 clonotypes in ibrutinib-treated CLL. The CDR3 has 14 amino acids. CDR1 and CDR2 (germline): SGHNT, YYREEE (reference sequence). V shed 4 bases, J shed 3 bases, and the junction held 5 bases outside the gene matches. Method: immunoSEQ multiplex PCR; TCRdb's copy keeps in-frame clones and lacks some. The data contain approximately 300,000 clones, around four fifths of them singletons. The TCR sequence derives from a human donor with chronic lymphocytic leukemia. The specimen was PBMCs, collected before ibrutinib treatment. The genes are TRBV5-4 and TRBJ1-2, with 8 bases aligning to TRBD1. The chain's CDR3 is CASSQTGGDYGYTF. Here the CDR3 DNA reads TGTGCCAGCAGCCAAACAGGGGGTGACTATGGCTACACCTTC.